The following is a TCR beta chain sequence with its context. The data were taken from a study of response to subunit inactivated influenza vaccine. CDR1 is SNHLY and CDR2 is FYNNEI in the germline V gene. This CDR3 is 14 amino acids long. J lost 8 bases, V lost 7 bases, and 10 bases had no gene match. One entry per CDR3 protein results from TCRdb running MiXCR on the RT-PCR reads. The profile covers about 620,000 distinct CDR3 sequences, with about 10% appearing a single time and roughly 11% taken by the ten largest. These data also featured in a second study, about T cells expressing NK-cell markers. From that study: Scientists made TCR beta cDNA using 5'RACE template switching with UMIs. The same clonotypes also predominated in the CD3+CD56-NKG2C+ fraction of several donors.

The chain uses TRBV2 and TRBJ2-1; 8 bases fit TRBD2. The clonotype was recovered from a man aged 50 or older who received an inactivated influenza vaccine. The specimen was PBMCs from blood, collected on the day of vaccination. The CDR3 is CASKVGTRKHEQFF. Here the CDR3 DNA reads TGTGCCAGCAAGGTTGGGACTAGGAAGCATGAGCAGTTCTTC. The full variable domain, rest sourced from reference TRBV2 and TRBJ2-1, is EPEVTQTPSHQVTQMGQEVILRCVPISNHLYFYWYRQILGQKVEFLVSFYNNEISEKSEIFDDQFSVERPDGSNFTLKIRSTKLEDSAMYFCASKVGTRKHEQFFGPGTRLTVL.